The rows below give T cell receptor beta chains drawn from one sample of a study of CXCR3-negative and CXCR3-positive naive CD8 T cells. Using the 5' RACE reads, TCRdb records one entry per CDR3 protein without DNA. Here the sample table reports approximately 74,000 distinct CDR3 sequences. Sequenced sample: naive CXCR3- CD8+ T cells from blood. The receptors here all came from a human donor in good health. Some clones in this sample may be carry-over from other donors' samples. Both conserved end residues are part of each CDR3. Each record gives: J gene, clone size, V gene, CDR3 protein. For some rows the clone size is stated as once, few or many, or as a class when expanded; others skip it.

TRBJ2-1	.	TRBV12-3/TRBV12-4	CASSWAGGPYNEQFF
TRBJ2-7	.	TRBV27	CASSWAGGPYEQYF
TRBJ2-7	.	TRBV20-1	CSARGDVEIIPLEQYF
TRBJ2-7	.	TRBV4-3	CASSQGLGAYEQYF
TRBJ2-7	.	TRBV29-1	CSVIPTASYEQYF
TRBJ2-2	.	TRBV6-5	CASSQQGATGELFF
TRBJ2-7	.	TRBV28	CASLPLRDHIFEQYF
TRBJ1-1	.	TRBV19	CASSIAVEAFF
TRBJ2-4	.	TRBV6-2/TRBV6-3	CASTTGSTNIQYF
TRBJ2-1	.	TRBV20-1	CSASGSSGRFSSYNEQFF
TRBJ2-3	medium-sized	TRBV29-1	CSVLGPSTDTQYF
TRBJ2-1	.	TRBV29-1	CSVSTGDGEQFF
TRBJ2-7	.	TRBV29-1	CSVLGAGSGEQYF
TRBJ2-1	.	TRBV6-5	CASSYSVGPYNEQFF
TRBJ1-1	.	TRBV29-1	CSVEDADSPEAFF
TRBJ1-1	.	TRBV29-1	CSVAQMNTEAFF
TRBJ1-4	.	TRBV27	CASSLGQELFF
TRBJ2-2	.	TRBV19	CATSLAGGTGELFF
TRBJ2-7	.	TRBV9	CASSSREDANEQYF
TRBJ2-7	.	TRBV7-2	CASSLIGQGSYEQYF
TRBJ1-2	.	TRBV27	CASSGGPGYTF
TRBJ2-1	.	TRBV4-1	CASSQEGTGPEQFF
TRBJ2-1	.	TRBV29-1	CSVETDYSYNEQFF
TRBJ2-7	.	TRBV12-3/TRBV12-4	CASQTGGYKQYF
TRBJ2-1	.	TRBV12-3/TRBV12-4	CASGFSSYNEQFF
TRBJ2-1	.	TRBV12-3/TRBV12-4	CASSLVGEQFF
TRBJ2-1	.	TRBV6-6	CASSRGADSYNEQFF
TRBJ2-3	.	TRBV7-9	CASSYTLENTQYF
TRBJ1-1	.	TRBV12-3/TRBV12-4	CASSRDGFMNTEAFF
TRBJ2-3	.	TRBV10-3	CAISRSTGTSVSSTDTQYF
TRBJ2-1	.	TRBV19	CASSIGGGYNEQFF
TRBJ2-5	.	TRBV29-1	CSVELAGHGETQYF
TRBJ2-7	.	TRBV4-1	CASSQARVGYEQYF
TRBJ1-5	.	TRBV29-1	CSVPSSDGNQPQHF
TRBJ2-7	.	TRBV29-1	CSVGGLAGSEQYF
TRBJ1-1	.	TRBV7-3	CASSLYPPGRGITEAFF
TRBJ2-7	.	TRBV7-9	CASSLGGASTPLEQYF
TRBJ2-7	.	TRBV7-9	CASSFPTSGRYEQYF